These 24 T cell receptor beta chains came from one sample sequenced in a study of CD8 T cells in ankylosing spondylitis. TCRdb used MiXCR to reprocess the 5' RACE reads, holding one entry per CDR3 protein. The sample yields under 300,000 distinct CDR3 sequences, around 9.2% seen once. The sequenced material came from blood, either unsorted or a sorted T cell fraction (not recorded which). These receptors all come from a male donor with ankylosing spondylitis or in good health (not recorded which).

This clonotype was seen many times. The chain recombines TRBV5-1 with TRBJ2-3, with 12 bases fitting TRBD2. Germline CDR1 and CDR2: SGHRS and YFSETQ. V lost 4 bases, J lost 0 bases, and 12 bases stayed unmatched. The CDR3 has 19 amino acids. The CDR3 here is CASSRLGTSGRASTDTQYF. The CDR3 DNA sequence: TGCGCCAGCAGCCGCCTCGGGACTAGCGGGCGGGCTAGCACAGATACGCAGTATTTT. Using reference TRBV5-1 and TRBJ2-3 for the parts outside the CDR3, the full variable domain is KAGVTQTPRYLIKTRGQQVTLSCSPISGHRSVSWYQQTPGQGLQFLFEYFSETQRNKGNFPGRFSGRQFSNSRSEMNVSTLELGDSALYLCASSRLGTSGRASTDTQYFGPGTRLTVL.

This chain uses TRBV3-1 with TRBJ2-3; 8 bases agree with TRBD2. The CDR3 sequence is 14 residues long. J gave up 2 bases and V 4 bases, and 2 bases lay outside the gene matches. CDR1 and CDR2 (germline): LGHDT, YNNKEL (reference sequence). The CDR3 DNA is TGTGCCAGCAGCCGACTAGCGAACACAGATACGCAGTATTTT. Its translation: CASSRLANTDTQYF.

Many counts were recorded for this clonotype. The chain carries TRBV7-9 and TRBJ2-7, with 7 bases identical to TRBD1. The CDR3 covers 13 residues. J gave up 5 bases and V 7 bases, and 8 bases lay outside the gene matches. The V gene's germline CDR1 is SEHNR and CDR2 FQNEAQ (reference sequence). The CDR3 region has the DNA TGTGCCAGCACCCGACAGGGTGTCGACGAGCAGTACTTC. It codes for CASTRQGVDEQYF.

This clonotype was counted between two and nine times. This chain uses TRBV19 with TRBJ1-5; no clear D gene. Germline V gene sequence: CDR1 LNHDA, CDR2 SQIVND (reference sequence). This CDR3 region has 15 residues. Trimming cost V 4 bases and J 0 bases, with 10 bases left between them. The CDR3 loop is CASSKAPSSNQPQHF. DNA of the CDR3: TGTGCCAGTAGTAAGGCACCATCTAGCAATCAGCCCCAGCATTTT.

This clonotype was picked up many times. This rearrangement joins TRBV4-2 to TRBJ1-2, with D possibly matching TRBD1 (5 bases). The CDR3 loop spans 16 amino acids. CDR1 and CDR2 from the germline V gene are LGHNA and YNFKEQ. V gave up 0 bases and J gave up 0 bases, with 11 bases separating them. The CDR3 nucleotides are TGTGCCAGCAGCCAAGATTCGGGGACTCCTAACTATGGCTACACCTTC. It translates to CASSQDSGTPNYGYTF.

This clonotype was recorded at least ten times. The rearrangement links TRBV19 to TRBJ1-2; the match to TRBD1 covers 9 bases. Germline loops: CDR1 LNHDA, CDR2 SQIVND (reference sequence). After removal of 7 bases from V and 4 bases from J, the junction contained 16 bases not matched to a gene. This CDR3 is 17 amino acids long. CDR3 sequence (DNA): TGTGCCAGTACGAGCGGGGACAGGGTAATTCAGGCCTATGGCTACACCTTC. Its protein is CASTSGDRVIQAYGYTF.

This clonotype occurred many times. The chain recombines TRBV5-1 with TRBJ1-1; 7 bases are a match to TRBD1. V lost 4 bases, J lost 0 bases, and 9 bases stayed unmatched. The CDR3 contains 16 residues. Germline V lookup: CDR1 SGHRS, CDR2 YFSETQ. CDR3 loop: CASSPRGQLMNTEAFF. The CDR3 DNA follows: TGCGCCAGCAGCCCCAGGGGACAGCTCATGAACACTGAAGCTTTCTTT.

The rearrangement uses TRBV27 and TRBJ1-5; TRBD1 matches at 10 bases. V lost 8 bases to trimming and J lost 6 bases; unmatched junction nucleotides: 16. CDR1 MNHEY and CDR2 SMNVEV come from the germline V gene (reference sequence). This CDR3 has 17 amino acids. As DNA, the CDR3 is TGTGCCAGCGCCGAGGGACAGGGGAGAACGGGCGTTCAGCCCCAGCATTTT. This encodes CASAEGQGRTGVQPQHF.

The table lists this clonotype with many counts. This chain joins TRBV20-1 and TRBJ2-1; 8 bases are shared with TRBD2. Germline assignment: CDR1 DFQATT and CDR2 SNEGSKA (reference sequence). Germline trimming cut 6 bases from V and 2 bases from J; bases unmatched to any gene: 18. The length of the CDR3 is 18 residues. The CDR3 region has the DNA TGCAGTGCCTCCCATCCTCCTCGGGAGGGATTTGCCTACAATGAGCAGTTCTTC. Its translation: CSASHPPREGFAYNEQFF.

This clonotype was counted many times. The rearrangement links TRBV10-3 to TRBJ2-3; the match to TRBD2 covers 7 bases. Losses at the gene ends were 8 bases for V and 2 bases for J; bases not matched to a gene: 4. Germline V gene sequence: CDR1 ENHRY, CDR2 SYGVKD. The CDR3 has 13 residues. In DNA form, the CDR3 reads TGTGCCATCGGTGGACTAGTCACAGATACGCAGTATTTT. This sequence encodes CAIGGLVTDTQYF.

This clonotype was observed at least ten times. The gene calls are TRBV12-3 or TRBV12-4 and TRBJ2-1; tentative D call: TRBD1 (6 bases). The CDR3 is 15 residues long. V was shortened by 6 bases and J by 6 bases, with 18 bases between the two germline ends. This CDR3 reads CASSPDSLRGNEQFF. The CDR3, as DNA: TGTGCCAGCAGCCCGGACAGCCTCCGGGGCAATGAGCAGTTCTTC.

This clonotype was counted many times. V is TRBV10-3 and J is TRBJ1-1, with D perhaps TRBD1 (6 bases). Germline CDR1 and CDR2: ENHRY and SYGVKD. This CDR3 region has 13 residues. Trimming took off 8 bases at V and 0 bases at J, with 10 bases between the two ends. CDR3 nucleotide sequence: TGTGCCATCGGAGGGGACATGAACACTGAAGCTTTCTTT. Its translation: CAIGGDMNTEAFF.

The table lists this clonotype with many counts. CDR3 nucleotide sequence: TGTGCCTGGAGCGGACAGGGGGGCACTGAAGCTTTCTTT. It encodes CAWSGQGGTEAFF. The rearrangement links TRBV30 to TRBJ1-1; 10 bases fit TRBD1. The ends lost 3 bases at V and 4 bases at J; junction bases unmatched: 2. The CDR3 is made up of 13 amino acids. Germline loops: CDR1 GTSNPN, CDR2 SVGIG (reference sequence).

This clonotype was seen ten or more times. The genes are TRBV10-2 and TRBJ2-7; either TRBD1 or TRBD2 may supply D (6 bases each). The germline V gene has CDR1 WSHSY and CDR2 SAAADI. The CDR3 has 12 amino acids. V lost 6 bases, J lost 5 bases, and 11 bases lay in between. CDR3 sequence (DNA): TGCGCCAGCAGCGTCGGGGGCCACGAGCAGTACTTC. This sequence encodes CASSVGGHEQYF.

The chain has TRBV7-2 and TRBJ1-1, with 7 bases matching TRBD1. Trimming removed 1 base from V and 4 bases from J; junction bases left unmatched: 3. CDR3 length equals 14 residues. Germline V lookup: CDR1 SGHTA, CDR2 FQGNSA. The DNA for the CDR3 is TGTGCCAGCAGCTTAGAGGGGGCGGTCACTGAAGCTTTCTTT. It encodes CASSLEGAVTEAFF.

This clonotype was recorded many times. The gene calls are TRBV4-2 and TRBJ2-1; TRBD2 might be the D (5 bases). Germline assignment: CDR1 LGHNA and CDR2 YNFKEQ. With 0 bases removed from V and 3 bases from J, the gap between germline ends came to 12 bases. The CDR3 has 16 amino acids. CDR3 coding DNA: TGTGCCAGCAGCCAAGAGGCAAGCGGCAGCTACAATGAGCAGTTCTTC. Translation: CASSQEASGSYNEQFF.

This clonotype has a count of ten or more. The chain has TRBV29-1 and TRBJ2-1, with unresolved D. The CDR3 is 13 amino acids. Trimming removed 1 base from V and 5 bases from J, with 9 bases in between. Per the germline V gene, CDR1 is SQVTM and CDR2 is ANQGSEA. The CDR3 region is CSVEVPEDNEQFF. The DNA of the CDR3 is TGCAGCGTTGAAGTCCCCGAGGACAATGAGCAGTTCTTC.

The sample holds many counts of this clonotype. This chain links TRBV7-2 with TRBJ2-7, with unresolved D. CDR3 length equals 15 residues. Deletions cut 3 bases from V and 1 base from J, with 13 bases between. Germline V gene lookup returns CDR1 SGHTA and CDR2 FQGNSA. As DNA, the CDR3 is TGTGCCAGCAGCTTGGTCTGGGCAGAGTCCTACGAGCAGTACTTC. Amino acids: CASSLVWAESYEQYF.

CDR3 DNA: TGTGCCAGCAACCCCAGGGGACCCCTAAACACTGAAGCTTTCTTT. This gives the protein CASNPRGPLNTEAFF. V gene TRBV7-3 combines with J gene TRBJ1-1; possibly TRBD1 for D (6 bases). Germline-derived CDR1 and CDR2 are SGHTA and FQGTGA. There are 15 residues in the CDR3. Trimming pared 7 bases from V and 2 bases from J, leaving 17 bases between.

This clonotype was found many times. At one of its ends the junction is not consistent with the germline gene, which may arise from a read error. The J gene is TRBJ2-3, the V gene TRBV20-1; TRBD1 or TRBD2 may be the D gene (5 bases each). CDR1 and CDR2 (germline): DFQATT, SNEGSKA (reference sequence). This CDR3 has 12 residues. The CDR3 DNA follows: TGCAGTGCTAGAGATGAGGGGATCGATCAGGATTTT. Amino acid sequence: CSARDEGIDQDF.

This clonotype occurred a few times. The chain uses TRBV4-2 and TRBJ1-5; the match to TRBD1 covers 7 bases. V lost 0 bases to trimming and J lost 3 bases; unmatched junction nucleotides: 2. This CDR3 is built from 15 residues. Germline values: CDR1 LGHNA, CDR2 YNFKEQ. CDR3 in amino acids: CASSQEDRFNQPQHF. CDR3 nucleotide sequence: TGTGCCAGCAGCCAAGAGGACAGGTTCAATCAGCCCCAGCATTTT.

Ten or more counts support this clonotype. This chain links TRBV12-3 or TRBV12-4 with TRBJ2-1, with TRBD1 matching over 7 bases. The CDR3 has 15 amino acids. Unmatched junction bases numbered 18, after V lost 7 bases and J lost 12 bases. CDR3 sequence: CASTPDRLGSVPQFF. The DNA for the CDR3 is TGTGCCAGCACCCCGGACAGGTTGGGCTCTGTGCCGCAGTTCTTC.

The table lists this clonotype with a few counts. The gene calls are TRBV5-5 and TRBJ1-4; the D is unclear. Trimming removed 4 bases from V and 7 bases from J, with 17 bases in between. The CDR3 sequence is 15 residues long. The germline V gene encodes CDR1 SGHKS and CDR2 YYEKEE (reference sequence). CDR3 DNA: TGTGCCAGCAGCACCTCCCCCGGTTGGGGTGAAAAACTGTTTTTT. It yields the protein CASSTSPGWGEKLFF. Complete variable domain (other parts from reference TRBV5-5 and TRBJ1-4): DAGVTQSPTHLIKTRGQQVTLRCSPISGHKSVSWYQQVLGQGPQFIFQYYEKEERGRGNFPDRFSARQFPNYSSELNVNALLLGDSALYLCASSTSPGWGEKLFFGSGTQLSVL.

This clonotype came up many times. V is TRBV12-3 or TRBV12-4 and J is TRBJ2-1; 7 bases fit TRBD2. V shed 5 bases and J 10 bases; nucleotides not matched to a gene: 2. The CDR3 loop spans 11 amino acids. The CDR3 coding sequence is TGTGCCAGCAGTCAACTAGCGGAGCAGTTCTTC. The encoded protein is CASSQLAEQFF.